This TCR beta chain stems from a study of cytomegalovirus exposure and HLA in healthy donors. In nominal health when sampled, donors likely had unrecorded immune exposures nonetheless. J gave up 3 bases and V 3 bases, and 7 bases lay outside the gene matches. In germline, CDR1 is PRHDT, CDR2 FYEKMQ (reference sequence). The CDR3 is made up of 16 amino acids. Vbeta (60) and Jbeta (13) primers were used in the PCR. The method was immunoSEQ multiplex PCR; TCRdb's version includes in-frame clones alone and lacks a portion of them. This sample's clone table lists 30,000 to 35,000 clones. The TCR comes from a woman aged 40 to 55 in good health and CMV-seropositive. J is TRBJ2-7 and V is TRBV13; 11 nucleotides line up with TRBD1. Specimen: PBMCs. The CDR3 DNA reads as TGTGCCAGCAGCTTTACATCCGGGACAGGGGGCTACGAGCAGTACTTC. Its protein product is CASSFTSGTGGYEQYF.